The next 7 T cell receptor beta chains were all read from a single sample in a study of Graves' ophthalmopathy and Graves' hyperthyroidism. For repertoire sequencing, the TCR beta CDR3 regions were amplified from RNA transcripts. First-round RT-PCR used HTBI primers; second-round multiplex PCR followed. Using its own MiXCR run on the multiplex PCR reads, TCRdb lists one record per CDR3 protein. The table records some 160,000 distinct CDR3 sequences, roughly two fifths of them present only once. The sample consisted of peripheral blood. The receptors come from a man younger than 45 with Graves' ophthalmopathy.

This clonotype showed up many times. This chain joins TRBV7-9 and TRBJ1-1, with a possible D match to TRBD1 (5 bases). In germline, CDR1 is SEHNR, CDR2 FQNEAQ (reference sequence). V was trimmed by 1 base and J by 5 bases, leaving 11 bases between them. The CDR3 extends over 14 amino acids. The CDR3 sequence: CASSLVNRGTEAFF. CDR3 coding DNA: TGTGCCAGCAGCTTAGTGAATAGGGGTACTGAAGCTTTCTTT.

This clonotype has ten or more counts. The chain combines TRBV4-3 with TRBJ2-5, with 9 bases that match TRBD1. Germline V gene sequence: CDR1 LGHNA, CDR2 YSLEER. This CDR3 contains 15 residues. Trimming took 0 bases from V and 6 from J; bases not matched to a gene: 5. In DNA, the CDR3 is TGCGCCAGCAGCCAAGATCTGGGACAGGGCAAGACCCAGTACTTC. Protein sequence: CASSQDLGQGKTQYF.

This clonotype has at least ten counts. The rearrangement uses TRBV7-2 and TRBJ1-5, with TRBD1 matching 7 bases. The CDR3 sequence is 13 residues long. CDR1 and CDR2 (germline): SGHTA, FQGNSA. The V and J ends lost 1 base and 12 bases, in that order; junction bases with no gene match: 6. The CDR3 loop reads CASSLDMGQSQHF. The CDR3 DNA reads as TGTGCCAGCAGCTTAGATATGGGACAGAGCCAGCATTTT.

The genes are TRBV27 and TRBJ2-7; D possibly corresponds to TRBD2 (6 bases). Per germline, CDR1 MNHEY and CDR2 SMNVEV (reference sequence). The CDR3 length is 15 residues. The V gene lost 3 bases and the J gene lost 7 bases, with 19 bases spanning the gap. CDR3 coding DNA: TGTGCCAGCAGTTTGATGGGACCCTTTGGGGGGGAGCAGTACTTC. The encoded protein is CASSLMGPFGGEQYF.

This clonotype was recorded many times. The chain uses TRBV6-2 or TRBV6-3 and TRBJ1-5, with a tentative D call TRBD1 (6 bases). The CDR3 is 15 residues long. Germline lookup yields CDR1 MNHEY and CDR2 SVGEGT. V lost 6 bases and J 2 bases, leaving 14 bases between the germline ends. The CDR3: CASSPGQTGNQPQHF. In DNA form, the CDR3 reads TGTGCCAGCAGCCCCGGACAGACGGGCAATCAGCCCCAGCATTTT.

This clonotype was counted ten times or more. The V gene is TRBV6-1, the J gene TRBJ2-7; D uncertain. The CDR3 is 17 amino acids. The germline CDR1 and CDR2 sequences are MNHNS and SASEGT. Trimming took off 2 bases at V and 7 bases at J, with 24 bases between the two ends. CDR3 in amino acids: CASSEFGILGPTREQYF. The CDR3 nucleotides read TGTGCCAGCAGTGAATTCGGAATCTTGGGCCCTACCAGAGAGCAGTACTTC.

This clonotype was seen many times. The J gene is TRBJ2-7, the V gene TRBV6-1; D uncertain. The CDR3 covers 15 residues. V was trimmed by 1 base and J by 0 bases, leaving 10 bases between them. Germline V gene data show CDR1 as MNHNS and CDR2 as SASEGT. Written as DNA, the CDR3 is TGTGCCAGCAGTGAAGGGTGGGGAAGCTCCTACGAGCAGTACTTC. It translates to CASSEGWGSSYEQYF.